This passage covers 25 T cell receptor beta chains from one sample sequenced in a study of cytomegalovirus exposure and HLA in healthy donors. The PCR ran on 60 Vbeta and 13 Jbeta primers. This table comes from immunoSEQ multiplex PCR, and its TCRdb copy is limited to in-frame clones, with some not included. The table lists 150,000 to 200,000 clones, about 75% of them singletons, with roughly an eighth in the top ten. The sample taken for sequencing was PBMCs. The receptors were sampled from a man between 45 and 60 years old in good health and CMV-seropositive.

The CDR3 nucleotides are TGCGCCAGCAGCTTGGGTTTAGCGGGGGACGAGCAGTACGTC. Translated, it gives CASSLGLAGDEQYV. The V gene is TRBV5-1, the J gene TRBJ2-7, with 9 nucleotides matching TRBD2. Germline loops: CDR1 SGHRS, CDR2 YFSETQ. Trimming cost V 0 bases and J 5 bases; bases outside gene matches: 3. CDR3 length: 14 residues.

This rearrangement joins TRBV4-1 to TRBJ2-3; the match to TRBD2 covers 10 bases. This CDR3 is built from 17 residues. Losses at the gene ends were 2 bases for V and 1 base for J; bases not matched to a gene: 6. CDR1 is MGHRA, CDR2 YSYEKL, per germline. The CDR3 sequence is CASSQSSGGPRTDTQYF. CDR3 DNA sequence: TGCGCCAGCAGCCAATCTAGCGGGGGCCCCCGCACAGATACGCAGTATTTT.

The chain is built from TRBV9 and TRBJ2-6; possibly TRBD1 for D (5 bases). The CDR3 consists of 16 residues. Germline CDR1 and CDR2: SGDLS and YYNGEE. V was trimmed by 0 bases and J by 3 bases, leaving 10 bases between them. CDR3 residues: CASSVVVGVGANVLTF. In DNA form, the CDR3 reads TGTGCCAGCAGCGTAGTCGTAGGGGTTGGGGCCAACGTCCTGACTTTC.

The V gene is TRBV20-1, the J gene TRBJ2-2, with D uncertain. CDR1 DFQATT and CDR2 SNEGSKA come from the germline V gene (reference sequence). This CDR3 region has 11 residues. V was trimmed by 4 bases and J by 7 bases, leaving 7 bases between them. CDR3 in DNA: TGCAGTGCTACGTTATTCGGGGAGCTGTTTTTT. This encodes CSATLFGELFF.

The chain carries TRBV28 and TRBJ2-7, with a tentative D call TRBD2 (6 bases). Deletions cut 11 bases from V and 3 bases from J, with 14 bases between. The CDR3 is 12 residues long. CDR1 is MDHEN, CDR2 SYDVKM, per germline. The CDR3 here is CARLWGDYEQYV. As DNA, the CDR3 is TGTGCCCGTCTCTGGGGGGACTACGAGCAGTACGTC.

This chain joins TRBV9 and TRBJ2-5; D is possibly TRBD2 (6 bases). Per germline, CDR1 SGDLS and CDR2 YYNGEE. V was clipped by 7 bases and J by 2 bases, with 12 bases between them. CDR3 length equals 13 residues. CDR3 loop: CASSGAYQETQYF. DNA for the CDR3: TGTGCCAGCTCGGGAGCGTATCAAGAGACCCAGTACTTC.

As concerns this clone: The identical CDR3 is also encoded by other nucleotide sequences in the sample. V usage is TRBV7-2 and J usage is TRBJ2-2, with TRBD2 identical over 7 bases. The V gene's germline CDR1 is SGHTA and CDR2 FQGNSA. V shed 1 base and J 1 base; nucleotides not matched to a gene: 0. The CDR3 consists of 15 residues. The CDR3 protein is CASSLGGGNTGELFF. CDR3 sequence (DNA): TGTGCCAGCAGCTTAGGGGGGGGGAACACCGGGGAGCTGTTTTTT.

The CDR3 region has the DNA TGCGCCAGCAGGTTAGGACAGGATTATTCCTACGAGCAGTACGTC. Its protein is CASRLGQDYSYEQYV. The V and J genes are TRBV10-2 and TRBJ2-7, with TRBD1 identical over 7 bases. CDR1 and CDR2 (germline): WSHSY, SAAADI. With V trimmed by 6 bases and J by 1 base, 9 bases remained unmatched. The CDR3 is 15 residues long.

This chain links TRBV6-6 with TRBJ2-7; 10 positions match TRBD2. This CDR3 comprises 13 residues. V lost 4 bases, J lost 6 bases, and 3 bases stayed unmatched. Germline V gene lookup returns CDR1 MNHNY and CDR2 SVGAGI (reference sequence). CDR3 DNA: TGTGCCAGCAGTTCGGGACTAGCGTCCGAGCAGTACTTC. Translation: CASSSGLASEQYF.

This chain connects TRBV19 to TRBJ1-4, with unresolved D. The CDR3 extends over 13 amino acids. Trimming left V 5 bases short and J 7 bases short, with 11 bases between. In germline, CDR1 is LNHDA, CDR2 SQIVND (reference sequence). The CDR3 region is CASSQNRGEKLFF. CDR3 DNA: TGTGCCAGTAGTCAGAACCGTGGTGAAAAACTGTTTTTT.

This clone appeared a few times. The rearrangement joins TRBV7-6 to TRBJ2-7; D is undetermined. Germline CDR1 and CDR2: SGHVS and FNYEAQ. The V end lost 4 bases, the J end lost 3 bases, and 19 bases lay between the germline ends. The CDR3 length is 16 residues. CDR3 residues: CASSSPANVVFYEQYF. The CDR3 bases are TGTGCCAGCAGCTCCCCCGCGAACGTTGTTTTCTACGAGCAGTACTTC.

This clone was observed a single time. V gene TRBV4-2 combines with J gene TRBJ2-1; 14 nucleotides match TRBD2. CDR3 length: 18 amino acids. V lost 6 bases and J lost 4; bases outside the gene matches: 11. Germline V gene sequence: CDR1 LGHNA, CDR2 YNFKEQ. CDR3 loop: CASRRGLAGGRGYNEQFF. CDR3 DNA sequence: TGTGCCAGCAGACGCGGACTAGCGGGGGGCCGAGGGTACAATGAGCAGTTCTTC.

The rearrangement uses TRBV4-3 and TRBJ1-6; D may be TRBD1 (5 bases). This CDR3 is built from 16 residues. V was cut by 1 base and J by 5 bases, with 12 bases left in between. CDR1 and CDR2 from the germline V gene are LGHNA and YSLEER. The CDR3 sequence: CASSQVYATDNSPLHF. The CDR3 bases are TGCGCCAGCAGCCAAGTCTATGCGACAGATAATTCACCCCTCCACTTT.

J is TRBJ2-2 and V is TRBV5-1, with D uncertain. CDR1 and CDR2 from the germline V gene are SGHRS and YFSETQ. The CDR3 totals 14 residues. Trimming took 0 bases from V and 1 from J, leaving 4 bases between them. The CDR3 DNA is TGCGCCAGCAGCTTGGACGGGAACACCGGGGAGCTGTTTTTT. Translating it yields CASSLDGNTGELFF. Filled out from reference TRBV5-1 and TRBJ2-2, the complete variable domain reads KAGVTQTPRYLIKTRGQQVTLSCSPISGHRSVSWYQQTPGQGLQFLFEYFSETQRNKGNFPGRFSGRQFSNSRSEMNVSTLELGDSALYLCASSLDGNTGELFFGEGSRLTVL.

V usage is TRBV5-1 and J usage is TRBJ1-6; possibly TRBD1 for D (5 bases). Trimming left V 0 bases short and J 4 bases short, with 11 bases between. CDR3 size: 16 residues. Germline CDR1 reads SGHRS; CDR2 reads YFSETQ. CDR3 protein: CASSLGQFSYNSPLHF. The DNA for the CDR3 is TGCGCCAGCAGCTTGGGACAGTTTTCGTATAATTCACCCCTCCACTTT. Based on the CDR3 plus reference TRBV5-1 and TRBJ1-6, the full variable domain is KAGVTQTPRYLIKTRGQQVTLSCSPISGHRSVSWYQQTPGQGLQFLFEYFSETQRNKGNFPGRFSGRQFSNSRSEMNVSTLELGDSALYLCASSLGQFSYNSPLHFGNGTRLTVT.

In its sample, this clone was seen once. The CDR3 loop reads CASSYRIGTEAFF. In DNA, the CDR3 is TGCGCCAGCAGCTACAGGATTGGCACTGAAGCTTTCTTT. The V and J genes are TRBV5-1 and TRBJ1-1; a weak D match, TRBD1 (5 bases). The CDR3 runs to 13 residues. The germline V gene encodes CDR1 SGHRS and CDR2 YFSETQ. Trimming left V 3 bases short and J 4 bases short, with 10 bases between. The whole variable domain, remainder taken from reference TRBV5-1 and TRBJ1-1, is KAGVTQTPRYLIKTRGQQVTLSCSPISGHRSVSWYQQTPGQGLQFLFEYFSETQRNKGNFPGRFSGRQFSNSRSEMNVSTLELGDSALYLCASSYRIGTEAFFGQGTRLTVV.

This clone has only a few counts. V gene TRBV7-2 combines with J gene TRBJ2-7, with a possible D match to TRBD2 (5 bases). V lost 4 bases to trimming and J lost 2 bases, with 15 bases between them. CDR1 and CDR2 (germline): SGHTA, FQGNSA. CDR3 length equals 15 residues. The CDR3 DNA reads as TGTGCCAGCAGCTCCAGACCCGGGAACACCTACGAGCAGTACTTC. This gives the protein CASSSRPGNTYEQYF.

Concerning this clone: A junction end diverges from the germline sequence, so it may reflect a read error. This chain uses TRBV19 with TRBJ1-6; D is unclear. The CDR3 runs to 14 residues. Germline lookup yields CDR1 LNHDA and CDR2 SQIVND (reference sequence). Here the CDR3 reads CASSKMGANSPLHF. The DNA for the CDR3 is TGTGCCAGCAGTAAAATGGGAGCTAATTCACCCCTCCACTTT.

The chain links TRBV2 to TRBJ2-1; D not resolved. The CDR3 runs to 13 residues. Germline values: CDR1 SNHLY, CDR2 FYNNEI. V was shortened by 8 bases and J by 8 bases, with 16 bases between the two germline ends. The CDR3 nucleotides are TGTGCCAGCTCGCCACAGATTTCCCATGAGCAGTTCTTC. Protein product: CASSPQISHEQFF.

The V call is TRBV9, the J call TRBJ2-1; TRBD2 matches at 10 bases. V shed 1 base and J 7 bases; nucleotides not matched to a gene: 14. Per germline, CDR1 SGDLS and CDR2 YYNGEE. There are 18 residues in the CDR3. In DNA form, the CDR3 reads TGTGCCAGCAGCGTATCTATAGCGGGGGGCCCGCGAGCGAATGAGCAGTTCTTC. Protein sequence: CASSVSIAGGPRANEQFF. The full variable domain, with the rest looked up from reference TRBV9 and TRBJ2-1, is DSGVTQTPKHLITATGQRVTLRCSPRSGDLSVYWYQQSLDQGLQFLIQYYNGEERAKGNILERFSAQQFPDLHSELNLSSLELGDSALYFCASSVSIAGGPRANEQFFGPGTRLTVL.

The chain couples TRBV4-2 to TRBJ2-7, with 9 bases aligning to TRBD1. The CDR3 has 15 amino acids. The V gene end was trimmed by 6 bases and the J gene end by 6 bases; junction bases not matched to a gene: 12. Germline values: CDR1 LGHNA, CDR2 YNFKEQ. Here the CDR3 DNA reads TGTGCCAGCAGGGGAGACAGGGGGAACCAAATCGAGCAGTACTTC. It codes for CASRGDRGNQIEQYF.

The chain has TRBV2 and TRBJ1-5; no clear D. The CDR3 is made up of 15 amino acids. Deletions cut 4 bases from V and 0 bases from J, with 10 bases between. Germline CDR1 reads SNHLY; CDR2 reads FYNNEI. The CDR3 DNA follows: TGTGCCAGCAGTGCAGACGGGTATAGCAATCAGCCCCAGCATTTT. Translation gives CASSADGYSNQPQHF.

V gene TRBV27 combines with J gene TRBJ1-2; D perhaps matches TRBD1 (5 bases). Germline V gene data show CDR1 as MNHEY and CDR2 as SMNVEV (reference sequence). The CDR3 contains 16 residues. V was clipped by 1 base and J by 8 bases, with 20 bases between them. The CDR3 region has the DNA TGTGCCAGCAGTTTATATAAGGGGATGACTAGTCACGGCTACACCTTC. Protein: CASSLYKGMTSHGYTF.

The chain employs TRBV6-1 and TRBJ1-1; 12 positions agree with TRBD1. The CDR3 has 15 amino acids. Germline CDR1 and CDR2: MNHNS and SASEGT. V gave up 10 bases and J gave up 1 base; unmatched junction bases: 7. CDR3 in amino acids: CATRDRGRPNTEAFF. CDR3 nucleotide sequence: TGTGCCACCCGGGACAGGGGGCGCCCGAACACTGAAGCTTTCTTT.

The chain has TRBV4-1 and TRBJ1-5, with 7 nucleotides matching TRBD1. The CDR3 totals 16 residues. The germline gives CDR1 MGHRA, CDR2 YSYEKL. V lost 2 bases to trimming and J lost 1 base; unmatched junction nucleotides: 5. This CDR3 reads CASSQTTGRSNQPQHF. CDR3 coding DNA: TGCGCCAGCAGCCAAACGACAGGGAGGAGCAATCAGCCCCAGCATTTT.